The 26 T cell receptor beta chains below all came from one sample that was sequenced in a study of PD-1 blockade in classical Hodgkin lymphoma. All trial patients relapsed after autologous stem cell transplantation. Libraries were prepared by immunoSEQ multiplex PCR; TCRdb keeps only in-frame clonotypes and omits some of them. The sample has some 30,000 clones, 70% seen once; the top ten hold about 24%. The sequencing used peripheral blood mononuclear cells (PBMCs), collected before the second cycle of nivolumab. Receptors originate from a human donor with classical Hodgkin lymphoma.

About this clone: Other nucleotide sequences from this sample produce the same CDR3. CDR3 nucleotide sequence: TGTGCCAGTAGTATAAATGGAAATCAGCCCCAGCATTTT. Protein: CASSINGNQPQHF. The V and J genes are TRBV19 and TRBJ1-5; no clear D gene. CDR1 is LNHDA and CDR2 is SQIVND in the germline V gene (reference sequence). The CDR3 spans 13 residues. Trimming stripped 2 bases from V and 4 bases from J, with 6 bases between.

The chain links TRBV6-1 to TRBJ1-1, with D possibly being TRBD1 (5 bases). Germline V CDR1 and CDR2: MNHNS, SASEGT. This CDR3 is built from 14 residues. With 2 bases removed from V and 10 bases from J, the gap between germline ends came to 17 bases. CDR3 protein: CASSEHGQGGSAFF. Written as DNA, the CDR3 is TGTGCCAGCAGTGAACACGGGCAGGGCGGCTCAGCTTTCTTT.

V usage is TRBV7-8 and J usage is TRBJ1-1; D is unresolved. V lost 2 bases and J 4 bases, leaving 8 bases between the germline ends. Germline lookup yields CDR1 SGHVS and CDR2 FQNEAQ. The CDR3 extends over 13 amino acids. The CDR3 nucleotides read TGTGCCAGCAGCTTAAAGACGGGCACTGAAGCTTTCTTT. This gives the protein CASSLKTGTEAFF. Supplemented by reference TRBV7-8 and TRBJ1-1, the full variable domain reads GAGVSQSPRYKVAKRGQDVALRCDPISGHVSLFWYQQALGQGPEFLTYFQNEAQLDKSGLPSDRFFAERPEGSVSTLKIQRTQQEDSAVYLCASSLKTGTEAFFGQGTRLTVV.

This chain joins TRBV9 and TRBJ1-3; TRBD1 matches at 9 bases. The length of the CDR3 is 15 residues. Unmatched junction bases numbered 7, after V lost 4 bases and J lost 5 bases. The germline V gene has CDR1 SGDLS and CDR2 YYNGEE. CDR3 nucleotides: TGTGCCAGCAGCCCGGAGGACAGGGGCAGAAACACCATATATTTT. Encoded protein: CASSPEDRGRNTIYF.

Points on this clone: Distinct nucleotide sequences in the sample also encode this CDR3. The V and J genes are TRBV6-5 and TRBJ2-5; a weak D match, TRBD1 (6 bases). The ends were cut back, 6 bases at V and 3 bases at J, with 11 bases in the middle. The V gene's germline CDR1 is MNHEY and CDR2 SVGAGI. This CDR3 comprises 13 residues. CDR3 sequence: CASSDRPKETQYF. CDR3 in DNA: TGTGCCAGCAGCGACAGGCCCAAAGAGACCCAGTACTTC.

There are a few counts of this clone. The rearrangement joins TRBV6-5 to TRBJ1-4; maybe TRBD1 (5 bases). Germline loops: CDR1 MNHEY, CDR2 SVGAGI. The CDR3 has 14 residues. Trimming removed 6 bases at V and 8 bases at J, with 16 bases between. The CDR3 DNA is TGTGCCAGCAGCCCATCAGGGTTTATCGAAAAACTGTTTTTT. Encoded protein: CASSPSGFIEKLFF.

This clone was observed a handful of times. This chain joins TRBV30 and TRBJ1-3; D unclear. Germline V lookup: CDR1 GTSNPN, CDR2 SVGIG (reference sequence). This CDR3 contains 14 residues. Between the trimmed V and J ends, which lost 5 bases and 4 bases, there was a span of 15 bases. The DNA for the CDR3 is TGTGCCTGGGGTAAAAGTCTGACGGGAAACACCATATATTTT. As protein: CAWGKSLTGNTIYF.

The gene calls are TRBV19 and TRBJ2-1; no firm D call. The CDR3 is 13 residues long. CDR1 and CDR2 from the germline V gene are LNHDA and SQIVND (reference sequence). The V and J ends lost 2 bases and 4 bases respectively, with 6 bases between them. The CDR3 loop reads CASSITVYNEQFF. The CDR3, as DNA: TGTGCCAGTAGTATAACGGTTTACAATGAGCAGTTCTTC.

V is TRBV19 and J is TRBJ2-7; D gene ambiguous. The V and J ends lost 3 bases and 1 base respectively, with 7 bases between them. From germline, CDR1 is LNHDA and CDR2 SQIVND (reference sequence). The length of the CDR3 is 13 residues. The CDR3 coding sequence is TGTGCCAGTAGTATGCTCGTGTCCTACGAGCAGTACTTC. Translation gives CASSMLVSYEQYF.

V is TRBV19 and J is TRBJ2-5; 9 positions match TRBD1. This CDR3 has 17 amino acids. Per the germline V gene, CDR1 is LNHDA and CDR2 is SQIVND (reference sequence). V lost 3 bases to trimming and J lost 0 bases; unmatched junction nucleotides: 8. The CDR3 nucleotides are TGTGCCAGTAGTATTAGAGGGACAGGGAAGAACCAAGAGACCCAGTACTTC. This gives the protein CASSIRGTGKNQETQYF.

This clone is hyperexpanded by share. The J gene is TRBJ1-2, the V gene TRBV29-1, with TRBD1 matching over 10 bases. The CDR3 extends over 13 amino acids. In germline, CDR1 is SQVTM, CDR2 ANQGSEA. The J segment lost 8 bases and the V segment lost 7 bases, leaving 10 bases of the junction unmatched. The CDR3 region has the DNA TGCAGCGCCTCACGGGACAGGGGTCCGGGCTACACCTTC. Amino acid sequence: CSASRDRGPGYTF.

J is TRBJ1-5 and V is TRBV28; tentatively, D is TRBD1 (5 bases). CDR1 MDHEN and CDR2 SYDVKM come from the germline V gene. This CDR3 comprises 15 residues. Trimming pared 2 bases from V and 6 bases from J, leaving 14 bases between. The CDR3 is CASSLDTRASQPQHF. The DNA for the CDR3 is TGTGCCAGCAGTTTAGACACCAGGGCAAGTCAGCCCCAGCATTTT.

The chain carries TRBV7-2 and TRBJ2-2; 11 bases fit TRBD1. V was pared by 7 bases and J by 8 bases, with 12 bases of the junction left unmatched. Germline V lookup: CDR1 SGHTA, CDR2 FQGNSA. The CDR3 is 16 residues long. The CDR3 region has the DNA TGTGCCAGCATCCAACACTGGACAGGGGGCACGGGGGAGCTGTTTTTT. This sequence encodes CASIQHWTGGTGELFF.

The genes are TRBV6-4 and TRBJ2-3; tentatively, D is TRBD1 or TRBD2 (6 bases each). CDR1 is MRHNA, CDR2 SNTAGT, per germline. This CDR3 contains 14 residues. V lost 3 bases and J 4 bases, leaving 11 bases between the germline ends. CDR3 nucleotide sequence: TGTGCCAGCAGTGAATCCGGGGGCCCAGATACGCAGTATTTT. Its protein is CASSESGGPDTQYF.

The V call is TRBV2, the J call TRBJ2-5; 7 bases fit TRBD1. V shed 6 bases and J 4 bases; nucleotides not matched to a gene: 14. CDR3 length: 16 amino acids. Germline lookup yields CDR1 SNHLY and CDR2 FYNNEI. This CDR3 is CASSHPGTPGGETQYF. As DNA, the CDR3 is TGTGCCAGCAGCCATCCCGGGACCCCAGGGGGAGAGACCCAGTACTTC.

The chain carries TRBV7-2 and TRBJ2-1, with 11 bases that match TRBD2. Germline V CDR1 and CDR2: SGHTA, FQGNSA. The CDR3 is made up of 15 amino acids. The V and J ends lost 0 bases and 9 bases, in that order; junction bases with no gene match: 4. The CDR3 protein is CASSLALAGGGEQFF. The CDR3 DNA sequence: TGTGCCAGCAGCTTAGCCTTAGCGGGAGGGGGTGAGCAGTTCTTC.

The chain recombines TRBV9 with TRBJ1-2, with D maybe TRBD1 (5 bases). CDR1 and CDR2 (germline): SGDLS, YYNGEE. Trimming stripped 3 bases from V and 4 bases from J, with 16 bases between. This CDR3 region has 15 residues. The CDR3 DNA follows: TGTGCCAGCAGCGAGACCGGGACGGAGGTCTATGGCTACACCTTC. Translating it yields CASSETGTEVYGYTF.

This clone was detected a few times. This chain uses TRBV19 with TRBJ2-2; D not certain. CDR1 LNHDA and CDR2 SQIVND come from the germline V gene (reference sequence). Trimming pared 4 bases from V and 6 bases from J, leaving 9 bases between. The CDR3 has 13 amino acids. CDR3 residues: CASSTGFSGELFF. The CDR3 nucleotides are TGTGCCAGTAGTACCGGGTTCTCCGGGGAGCTGTTTTTT.

The chain uses TRBV6-5 and TRBJ1-2; no clear D. The CDR3 spans 11 residues. Germline assignment: CDR1 MNHEY and CDR2 SVGAGI. V gave up 8 bases and J gave up 2 bases, with 6 bases separating them. CDR3 in DNA: TGTGCCAGCCACAGCAACTATGGCTACACCTTC. It encodes CASHSNYGYTF.

The chain links TRBV5-6 to TRBJ2-3; D is ambiguous. The V end lost 4 bases, the J end lost 3 bases, and 3 bases lay between the germline ends. The CDR3 length is 11 residues. The germline CDR1 and CDR2 sequences are SGHDT and YYEEEE. This chain's CDR3 is CASSRTDTQYF. The CDR3 DNA sequence: TGTGCCAGCAGCAGGACAGATACGCAGTATTTT.

The V gene is TRBV6-5, the J gene TRBJ2-1; unclear D gene. The CDR3 extends over 15 amino acids. Germline lookup yields CDR1 MNHEY and CDR2 SVGAGI. V was clipped by 0 bases and J by 0 bases, with 6 bases between them. The CDR3 bases are TGTGCCAGCAGTTACTCGTCTAGCTCCTACAATGAGCAGTTCTTC. Amino acid sequence: CASSYSSSSYNEQFF.

The J gene is TRBJ2-5, the V gene TRBV19; TRBD2 matches 11 bases. The V segment lost 4 bases and the J segment 5 bases; nucleotides outside the gene matches: 9. Germline CDR1 reads LNHDA; CDR2 reads SQIVND (reference sequence). There are 16 residues in the CDR3. The CDR3 DNA follows: TGTGCCAGTAGTAAGCTCACTAGCGGGAGCGGGGAGACCCAGTACTTC. This sequence encodes CASSKLTSGSGETQYF.

J is TRBJ1-4 and V is TRBV7-9, with 7 bases aligning to TRBD1. The germline gives CDR1 SEHNR, CDR2 FQNEAQ (reference sequence). The CDR3 has 15 residues. The V segment lost 0 bases and the J segment 5 bases; nucleotides outside the gene matches: 3. The CDR3 spells CASSLAGTENEKLFF. CDR3 nucleotides: TGTGCCAGCAGCTTAGCAGGGACAGAGAATGAAAAACTGTTTTTT. Looking up the rest from reference TRBV7-9 and TRBJ1-4 gives the full variable domain: DTGVSQNPRHKITKRGQNVTFRCDPISEHNRLYWYRQTLGQGPEFLTYFQNEAQLEKSRLLSDRFSAERPKGSFSTLEIQRTEQGDSAMYLCASSLAGTENEKLFFGSGTQLSVL.

V and J are TRBV4-1 and TRBJ2-3; D remains ambiguous. This CDR3 has 15 residues. V shed 1 base and J shed 7 bases, with 15 bases lying between them. Germline CDR1 reads MGHRA; CDR2 reads YSYEKL. The CDR3 region is CASSQVKSGFNTQYF. CDR3 DNA: TGCGCCAGCAGCCAAGTTAAGTCGGGCTTTAATACGCAGTATTTT.

The chain links TRBV19 to TRBJ1-2; 8 bases match TRBD1. V lost 7 bases and J lost 4; bases outside the gene matches: 11. Per germline, CDR1 LNHDA and CDR2 SQIVND (reference sequence). The CDR3 is 15 amino acids. CDR3 residues: CASISDRGPFYGYTF. CDR3 DNA: TGTGCCAGTATTTCAGACAGGGGCCCGTTCTATGGCTACACCTTC.

This chain uses TRBV5-6 with TRBJ2-2, with D perhaps TRBD2 (5 bases). From germline, CDR1 is SGHDT and CDR2 YYEEEE. This CDR3 spans 15 amino acids. The V end was cut by 0 bases, the J end by 1 base, with 7 bases between. As DNA, the CDR3 is TGTGCCAGCAGCTTGGTGGGGAGGAACACCGGGGAGCTGTTTTTT. Amino acids: CASSLVGRNTGELFF. Based on the CDR3 plus reference TRBV5-6 and TRBJ2-2, the full variable domain is DAGVTQSPTHLIKTRGQQVTLRCSPKSGHDTVSWYQQALGQGPQFIFQYYEEEERQRGNFPDRFSGHQFPNYSSELNVNALLLGDSALYLCASSLVGRNTGELFFGEGSRLTVL.